Shown below are 28 T cell receptor beta chains from a single sample sequenced in a study of cytomegalovirus exposure and HLA in healthy donors. Profiling relied on immunoSEQ multiplex PCR, and the TCRdb table lists in-frame clones only, not all of them. The table has about 110,000 clones, about nine tenths seen once. The material sequenced was PBMCs. These receptors all stem from a woman aged 18-30 years in good health and CMV-seropositive.

This chain connects TRBV6-5 to TRBJ1-6; TRBD1 matches 7 bases. Germline trimming cut 5 bases from V and 19 bases from J; bases unmatched to any gene: 14. This CDR3 is 13 amino acids long. The germline V gene encodes CDR1 MNHEY and CDR2 SVGAGI. CDR3 sequence (DNA): TGTGCCAGCAGTCCCTCTGCCGGGACAGTCGTTCACTTT. Its translation: CASSPSAGTVVHF.

CDR3 sequence: CASSYSRGGHGYTF. The CDR3 region has the DNA TGTGCCAGCAGTTACTCAAGAGGGGGCCATGGCTACACCTTC. This rearrangement joins TRBV6-5 to TRBJ1-2; 7 nucleotides match TRBD1. The CDR3 loop spans 14 amino acids. The J segment lost 6 bases and the V segment lost 0 bases, leaving 4 bases of the junction unmatched. Per the germline V gene, CDR1 is MNHEY and CDR2 is SVGAGI.

J is TRBJ2-7 and V is TRBV9; D might be TRBD1 (6 bases). CDR3 length: 17 residues. V was pared by 2 bases and J by 3 bases, with 21 bases between. In germline, CDR1 is SGDLS, CDR2 YYNGEE. CDR3 protein: CASSVSEGQGLNYEQYV. The CDR3 coding sequence is TGTGCCAGCAGCGTCAGTGAGGGGCAGGGGTTAAACTACGAGCAGTACGTC.

This CDR3 is CASSWRQSNQPQHF. DNA of the CDR3: TGTGCCAGCAGTTGGCGACAGAGCAATCAGCCCCAGCATTTT. This sequence joins TRBV27 and TRBJ1-5; D is perhaps TRBD1 (5 bases). The germline V gene encodes CDR1 MNHEY and CDR2 SMNVEV (reference sequence). V lost 4 bases, J lost 1 base, and 8 bases lay in between. This CDR3 contains 14 residues.

The chain combines TRBV25-1 with TRBJ2-1; 7 nucleotides align to TRBD1. CDR3 length: 14 residues. The V and J ends lost 5 bases and 0 bases, in that order; junction bases with no gene match: 1. Per germline, CDR1 MGHDK and CDR2 SYGVNS. This CDR3 reads CASSPGGSYNEQFF. Written as DNA, the CDR3 is TGTGCCAGCAGTCCAGGGGGCTCCTACAATGAGCAGTTCTTC.

The V gene is TRBV4-1, the J gene TRBJ1-2; D possibly corresponds to TRBD1 (6 bases). This CDR3 is built from 13 residues. Per germline, CDR1 MGHRA and CDR2 YSYEKL. Trimming shortened V by 5 bases and J by 12 bases, and 19 bases separated the two germline ends. The CDR3 region is CASSLRTAQRNTF. CDR3 nucleotide sequence: TGCGCCAGCAGCTTACGGACAGCCCAAAGGAACACCTTC.

The chain links TRBV6-1 to TRBJ2-5; TRBD1 aligns across 9 bases. The CDR3 runs 13 residues. From germline, CDR1 is MNHNS and CDR2 SASEGT. After removal of 7 bases from V and 5 bases from J, the junction contained 5 bases not matched to a gene. The CDR3 protein is CASTRDRAETQYF. The CDR3 DNA is TGTGCCAGCACCCGGGACAGGGCGGAGACCCAGTACTTC.

Only a few counts were recorded for this clone. V and J are TRBV2 and TRBJ2-7; a weak D match, TRBD1 (6 bases). V dropped 0 bases and J dropped 6 bases, with 9 bases sitting between them. CDR1 and CDR2 from the germline V gene are SNHLY and FYNNEI. This CDR3 has 13 residues. DNA of the CDR3: TGTGCCAGCAGTGAAGCGTTACAGGGCGAGCAGTACGTC. Amino acids: CASSEALQGEQYV.

This chain joins TRBV27 and TRBJ1-2; D is uncertain. Per the germline V gene, CDR1 is MNHEY and CDR2 is SMNVEV (reference sequence). The V end was cut by 4 bases, the J end by 6 bases, with 15 bases between. The CDR3 is made up of 14 amino acids. The CDR3 loop reads CASSSRGGVDGYTF. The CDR3 bases are TGTGCCAGCAGTTCCCGGGGTGGGGTTGATGGCTACACCTTC.

This clone was picked up a small number of times. The chain carries TRBV19 and TRBJ2-1; D call uncertain. Trimming removed 4 bases from V and 0 bases from J, with 10 bases in between. The CDR3 extends over 15 amino acids. CDR1 LNHDA and CDR2 SQIVND come from the germline V gene (reference sequence). CDR3: CASSTQESSYNEQFF. The CDR3 DNA sequence: TGTGCCAGTAGTACGCAGGAAAGCTCCTACAATGAGCAGTTCTTC.

V and J are TRBV28 and TRBJ2-7, with 12 bases matching TRBD2. This CDR3 contains 15 residues. Germline-derived CDR1 and CDR2 are MDHEN and SYDVKM. The V and J ends lost 4 bases and 4 bases, in that order; junction bases with no gene match: 5. CDR3 DNA: TGTGCCAGCAGTTCCCTAGCGGGGGGGACTTACGAGCAGTACTTC. As protein: CASSSLAGGTYEQYF.

This clone appeared a single time. This chain joins TRBV28 and TRBJ2-7, with 7 nucleotides matching TRBD1. The germline CDR1 and CDR2 sequences are MDHEN and SYDVKM. The V gene end was trimmed by 5 bases and the J gene end by 3 bases; junction bases not matched to a gene: 7. The CDR3 consists of 14 residues. In DNA, the CDR3 is TGTGCCAGCAGTCCCAGGAACAGGGGCTACGAGCAGTACTTC. Protein sequence: CASSPRNRGYEQYF.

This chain links TRBV27 with TRBJ1-4; 8 positions agree with TRBD1. Losses at the gene ends were 5 bases for V and 8 bases for J; bases not matched to a gene: 7. This CDR3 is built from 14 residues. Germline V gene sequence: CDR1 MNHEY, CDR2 SMNVEV (reference sequence). This chain's CDR3 is CASSRGQGGEKLFF. In DNA form, the CDR3 reads TGTGCCAGCAGTCGTGGACAGGGTGGGGAAAAACTGTTTTTT.

V gene TRBV29-1 combines with J gene TRBJ1-4; D may be TRBD1 (5 bases). Germline values: CDR1 SQVTM, CDR2 ANQGSEA. Trimming took off 3 bases at V and 3 bases at J, with 8 bases between the two ends. The CDR3 contains 13 residues. CDR3 nucleotides: TGCAGCGTTGAGGAAGGGGCTAATGAAAAACTGTTTTTT. It translates to CSVEEGANEKLFF. Complete variable domain (other parts from reference TRBV29-1 and TRBJ1-4): SAVISQKPSRDICQRGTSLTIQCQVDSQVTMMFWYRQQPGQSLTLIATANQGSEATYESGFVIDKFPISRPNLTFSTLTVSNMSPEDSSIYLCSVEEGANEKLFFGSGTQLSVL.

The chain combines TRBV2 with TRBJ1-4; D is undetermined. The CDR3 is 15 residues long. With 2 bases removed from V and 5 bases from J, the gap between germline ends came to 12 bases. The germline V gene encodes CDR1 SNHLY and CDR2 FYNNEI. In DNA form, the CDR3 reads TGTGCCAGCAGTGAATCCGGCAGGTTGAATGAAAAACTGTTTTTT. It codes for CASSESGRLNEKLFF.

This chain uses TRBV11-2 with TRBJ2-1, with 12 nucleotides matching TRBD2. Losses at the gene ends were 5 bases for V and 10 bases for J; bases not matched to a gene: 15. Germline CDR1 and CDR2: SGHAT and FQNNGV. The CDR3 spans 17 residues. The CDR3 here is CASSPGVSSGGADEQFF. The DNA of the CDR3 is TGTGCCAGCAGCCCAGGGGTGTCTAGCGGGGGGGCCGACGAGCAGTTCTTC.

This chain links TRBV7-9 with TRBJ2-7, with D possibly being TRBD2 (6 bases). Trimming removed 5 bases at V and 3 bases at J, with 17 bases between. CDR3 length: 15 amino acids. CDR1 SEHNR and CDR2 FQNEAQ come from the germline V gene (reference sequence). The CDR3 reads CASSARDSKDYEQYF. CDR3 sequence (DNA): TGTGCCAGCAGCGCCCGGGACTCCAAGGACTACGAGCAGTACTTC.

This clone showed up just once. The chain couples TRBV6-1 to TRBJ1-3; a weak D match, TRBD1 (5 bases). In germline, CDR1 is MNHNS, CDR2 SASEGT. With 0 bases removed from V and 9 bases from J, the gap between germline ends came to 15 bases. This CDR3 has 15 amino acids. The CDR3 loop is CASSEARGVRTTIYF. The CDR3 DNA reads as TGTGCCAGCAGTGAAGCACGGGGGGTTAGGACCACCATATATTTT.

The V gene is TRBV19, the J gene TRBJ1-1; D ambiguous. The V and J ends lost 5 bases and 4 bases respectively, with 11 bases between them. Germline CDR1 is LNHDA and CDR2 is SQIVND (reference sequence). CDR3 length: 13 residues. The CDR3, as DNA: TGTGCCAGTAGTCTTCTAGCGGGCACTGAAGCTTTCTTT. It codes for CASSLLAGTEAFF. Full variable domain (rest looked up from reference TRBV19 and TRBJ1-1): DGGITQSPKYLFRKEGQNVTLSCEQNLNHDAMYWYRQDPGQGLRLIYYSQIVNDFQKGDIAEGYSVSREKKESFPLTVTSAQKNPTAFYLCASSLLAGTEAFFGQGTRLTVV.

The chain recombines TRBV18 with TRBJ1-2, with a weak D call TRBD1 (5 bases). Trimming shortened V by 5 bases and J by 1 base, and 11 bases separated the two germline ends. Germline CDR1 and CDR2: KGHSH and LQKENI. CDR3 size: 14 residues. The CDR3 DNA follows: TGTGCCAGCTCATCGGACGGGGGTAACTATGGCTACACCTTC. This sequence encodes CASSSDGGNYGYTF.

The chain carries TRBV5-6 and TRBJ2-5; D unresolved. CDR1 is SGHDT, CDR2 YYEEEE, per germline. With 1 base removed from V and 3 bases from J, the gap between germline ends came to 10 bases. This CDR3 comprises 14 residues. CDR3 sequence: CASSLFNSKETQYF. CDR3 sequence (DNA): TGTGCCAGCAGCTTGTTTAACAGTAAAGAGACCCAGTACTTC.

The chain recombines TRBV28 with TRBJ2-5; 10 nucleotides agree with TRBD2. Germline V gene sequence: CDR1 MDHEN, CDR2 SYDVKM. With 6 bases clipped from V and 2 bases from J, the junction kept 12 bases outside the gene matches. The CDR3 extends over 17 amino acids. CDR3 DNA sequence: TGTGCCAGCAGCCTGGCGGCTAGCGGGGGTCGGCAAGAGACCCAGTACTTC. Amino acid sequence: CASSLAASGGRQETQYF. Combining the CDR3 with reference TRBV28 and TRBJ2-5 gives the whole variable domain DVKVTQSSRYLVKRTGEKVFLECVQDMDHENMFWYRQDPGLGLRLIYFSYDVKMKEKGDIPEGYSVSREKKERFSLILESASTNQTSMYLCASSLAASGGRQETQYFGPGTRLLVL.

This chain links TRBV10-3 with TRBJ1-2, with 8 bases that match TRBD1. CDR1 and CDR2 (germline): ENHRY, SYGVKD. The CDR3 runs 18 residues. Germline trimming cut 2 bases from V and 8 bases from J; bases unmatched to any gene: 19. CDR3: CAISENVRTGGHVDGYTF. As DNA, the CDR3 is TGTGCCATCAGTGAGAACGTCCGAACAGGGGGTCATGTTGACGGCTACACCTTC.

V gene TRBV7-9 combines with J gene TRBJ2-5; possible D gene TRBD1, 6 bases. The CDR3 runs to 15 residues. The V end lost 6 bases, the J end lost 1 base, and 15 bases lay between the germline ends. Per germline, CDR1 SEHNR and CDR2 FQNEAQ (reference sequence). In DNA, the CDR3 is TGTGCCAGCAGTGCACAGGGAGTCCCCCAAGAGACCCAGTACTTC. Translation gives CASSAQGVPQETQYF.

The chain uses TRBV19 and TRBJ2-7, with TRBD1 identical over 9 bases. The CDR3 loop spans 14 amino acids. CDR1 and CDR2 (germline): LNHDA, SQIVND (reference sequence). V was clipped by 10 bases and J by 5 bases; unmatched bases: 12. CDR3 sequence (DNA): TGTGCCACCTCAAGGGGGACAGGGAGCGACGAGCAGTACTTC. Its protein product is CATSRGTGSDEQYF.

The rearrangement joins TRBV2 to TRBJ2-6, with a possible D match to TRBD2 (6 bases). Trimming took 4 bases from V and 0 from J, leaving 16 bases between them. Germline assignment: CDR1 SNHLY and CDR2 FYNNEI. The CDR3 contains 18 residues. For the CDR3, the DNA is TGTGCCAGCAGTGTCGGGAGAGGTGGGAACTCTGGGGCCAACGTCCTGACTTTC. It encodes CASSVGRGGNSGANVLTF.

The chain employs TRBV28 and TRBJ1-1; D remains ambiguous. Germline lookup yields CDR1 MDHEN and CDR2 SYDVKM. The V and J ends lost 10 bases and 6 bases respectively, with 15 bases between them. This CDR3 is built from 12 residues. CDR3 DNA: TGTGCCACCCTTTTAGGGAGGGCTGAAGCTTTCTTT. This codes for CATLLGRAEAFF.

The CDR3 sequence: CASSSSGGWELFF. The CDR3 nucleotides are TGTGCCAGCAGTAGTAGCGGGGGTTGGGAGCTGTTTTTT. The chain combines TRBV7-8 with TRBJ2-2; 9 positions agree with TRBD2. J gave up 9 bases and V 6 bases, and 5 bases lay outside the gene matches. This CDR3 has 13 residues. Germline loops: CDR1 SGHVS, CDR2 FQNEAQ. The full variable domain, with the rest looked up from reference TRBV7-8 and TRBJ2-2, is GAGVSQSPRYKVAKRGQDVALRCDPISGHVSLFWYQQALGQGPEFLTYFQNEAQLDKSGLPSDRFFAERPEGSVSTLKIQRTQQEDSAVYLCASSSSGGWELFFGEGSRLTVL.